The 32 T cell receptor beta chains in this list originate from one sample, sequenced in a study of shared clonotypes between healthy human individuals (dated by TCRdb to about 2020). The library was obtained by the immunoSEQ multiplex PCR assay. As stored in TCRdb, this immuneACCESS dataset retains in-frame rearrangements with V and J assigned. A fraction of the clones does not appear; measured against another copy, unresolved V genes explain less than half of the discrepancy, and the remainder lacks a known reason. In all, the sample holds about 320,000 clones, and roughly 84% of those were seen once. Clones ranked in the top ten supply about 17% of the sample. The sequencing sample was made of memory CD8+ T cells sorted from blood. Taken with the paper, the label for cell subset or site translates to: CD45RO+ cells pooled with CCR7-negative TemRA cells. Receptor source: a man aged 18-30 years in good health.

The table lists this clone with many counts. DNA of the CDR3: TGTGCCAGTAGTATCCCAGACAACTATGGCTACACCTTC. This codes for CASSIPDNYGYTF. The rearrangement uses TRBV19 and TRBJ1-2; no definite D call. V lost 3 bases and J lost 2, with 7 bases in between. This CDR3 region has 13 residues. The germline gives CDR1 LNHDA, CDR2 SQIVND (reference sequence). Drawing the rest from reference TRBV19 and TRBJ1-2, the complete variable domain is DGGITQSPKYLFRKEGQNVTLSCEQNLNHDAMYWYRQDPGQGLRLIYYSQIVNDFQKGDIAEGYSVSREKKESFPLTVTSAQKNPTAFYLCASSIPDNYGYTFGSGTRLTVV.

The rearrangement joins TRBV7-9 to TRBJ2-5; D gene uncertain. The CDR3 has 13 residues. V gave up 10 bases and J gave up 5 bases, with 17 bases separating them. Per the germline V gene, CDR1 is SEHNR and CDR2 is FQNEAQ (reference sequence). Here the CDR3 DNA reads TGTGCCACCTCCCCTCCCAGGCGGGAGACCCAGTACTTC. Protein product: CATSPPRRETQYF.

The J gene is TRBJ1-3, the V gene TRBV4-1, with 8 bases aligning to TRBD1. Germline CDR1 and CDR2: MGHRA and YSYEKL. The CDR3 extends over 15 amino acids. The V and J ends lost 1 base and 4 bases, in that order; junction bases with no gene match: 3. CDR3 protein: CASSQGDRWGNTIYF. Here the CDR3 DNA reads TGCGCCAGCAGCCAAGGGGACAGGTGGGGAAACACCATATATTTT.

The rearrangement uses TRBV6-5 and TRBJ1-3; the D gene is possibly TRBD1 (6 bases). V was shortened by 6 bases and J by 4 bases, with 13 bases between the two germline ends. CDR3 size: 14 residues. Germline CDR1 is MNHEY and CDR2 is SVGAGI. CDR3 amino acids: CASSDWTAGNTIYF. CDR3 DNA sequence: TGTGCCAGCAGCGACTGGACAGCCGGAAACACCATATATTTT.

In this sample, this clone turned up once. V and J are TRBV7-9 and TRBJ2-7, with 7 bases lining up with TRBD1. The CDR3 is made up of 16 amino acids. Trimming at V came to 3 bases and at J to 5 bases, leaving 13 bases not matched to a gene. Per germline, CDR1 SEHNR and CDR2 FQNEAQ (reference sequence). CDR3 residues: CASSLTTGAWKNEQYF. In DNA form, the CDR3 reads TGTGCCAGCAGCTTGACCACAGGGGCTTGGAAGAACGAGCAGTACTTC.

The V gene is TRBV27, the J gene TRBJ2-7, with D possibly matching TRBD2 (6 bases). CDR1 is MNHEY and CDR2 is SMNVEV in the germline V gene (reference sequence). Trimming cost V 2 bases and J 3 bases, with 11 bases left between them. This CDR3 has 14 amino acids. As DNA, the CDR3 is TGTGCCAGCAGTTTAGATGGCGGGGACTACGAGCAGTACTTC. Protein product: CASSLDGGDYEQYF.

The rearrangement uses TRBV4-1 and TRBJ2-1; 12 bases line up with TRBD2. The CDR3 totals 16 residues. J gave up 8 bases and V 1 base, and 6 bases lay outside the gene matches. Germline-derived CDR1 and CDR2 are MGHRA and YSYEKL. The CDR3 loop is CASSQAPSGGAYEQFF. The CDR3 region has the DNA TGCGCCAGCAGCCAAGCCCCTAGCGGGGGGGCGTATGAGCAGTTCTTC.

This clone occurred many times. The same CDR3 also results from other DNA sequences found in this sample. The gene calls are TRBV10-3 and TRBJ1-1; 7 bases are a match to TRBD1. The CDR3 length is 15 residues. Trimming took 10 bases from V and 5 from J; bases not matched to a gene: 16. CDR1 is ENHRY, CDR2 SYGVKD, per germline. CDR3 nucleotides: TGTGCCAGCATTAAGAACTACAGGGGAATGACTGAAGCTTTCTTT. As protein: CASIKNYRGMTEAFF.

The chain joins TRBV11-1 to TRBJ2-1; D unclear. V was pared by 5 bases and J by 10 bases, with 15 bases between. This CDR3 region has 13 residues. Germline-derived CDR1 and CDR2 are SGHAT and FQDESV (reference sequence). CDR3 DNA: TGTGCCAGCAGCAACCCCCCCGAGCGAGAGCAGTTCTTC. This gives the protein CASSNPPEREQFF.

The chain is built from TRBV10-1 and TRBJ2-2; D remains unclear. V shed 8 bases and J shed 0 bases, with 7 bases lying between them. The germline V gene encodes CDR1 WNHNN and CDR2 SYGVQD (reference sequence). This CDR3 is 13 amino acids long. The CDR3 nucleotides read TGCGCCAGCTCTTCCACGAACACCGGGGAGCTGTTTTTT. This encodes CASSSTNTGELFF.

This rearrangement joins TRBV10-1 to TRBJ1-2; tentative D call: TRBD1 (6 bases). With 0 bases removed from V and 2 bases from J, the gap between germline ends came to 10 bases. The CDR3 contains 15 residues. Looked up from germline, CDR1 is WNHNN and CDR2 is SYGVQD (reference sequence). The CDR3 DNA is TGCGCCAGCAGTGAGTCTTGGGGGCAAAACTATGGCTACACCTTC. It specifies CASSESWGQNYGYTF.

The chain recombines TRBV5-6 with TRBJ1-3; D may be TRBD1 (5 bases). CDR3 length equals 15 residues. CDR1 is SGHDT, CDR2 YYEEEE, per germline. V was shortened by 4 bases and J by 0 bases, with 11 bases between the two germline ends. The CDR3 here is CASSLGQDSGNTIYF. The CDR3 DNA reads as TGTGCCAGCAGCCTAGGACAAGACTCTGGAAACACCATATATTTT.

The chain is built from TRBV7-3 and TRBJ2-1; D gene uncertain. The V end was cut by 5 bases, the J end by 3 bases, with 14 bases between. CDR1 is SGHTA and CDR2 is FQGTGA in the germline V gene. CDR3 length: 15 amino acids. CDR3 nucleotide sequence: TGTGCCAGCAGCGTGAACAGTGGCCTCTACAATGAGCAGTTCTTC. It encodes CASSVNSGLYNEQFF.

The CDR3 bases are TGTGCCAGCAGTTTATCCTCAGCGCGCCTCCTTGGCTACACCTTC. Protein: CASSLSSARLLGYTF. The rearrangement joins TRBV27 to TRBJ1-2; D is undetermined. Germline CDR1 MNHEY, CDR2 SMNVEV (reference sequence). The length of the CDR3 is 15 residues. The V end lost 0 bases, the J end lost 7 bases, and 15 bases lay between the germline ends.

The chain is built from TRBV10-2 and TRBJ1-5; the D is unclear. CDR3 size: 15 residues. Germline loops: CDR1 WSHSY, CDR2 SAAADI. Trimming removed 4 bases from V and 2 bases from J, with 12 bases in between. CDR3 DNA: TGCGCCAGCAGTGTAGACCTGGAGGGCAATCAGCCCCAGCATTTT. Amino acids: CASSVDLEGNQPQHF.

The chain couples TRBV7-8 to TRBJ2-7, with D perhaps TRBD1 (5 bases). Germline values: CDR1 SGHVS, CDR2 FQNEAQ. Trimming took 5 bases from V and 1 from J, leaving 12 bases between them. The length of the CDR3 is 14 residues. The CDR3 nucleotides are TGTGCCAGCAGCCCGACTCAGGGATCCTACGAGCAGTACTTC. Protein product: CASSPTQGSYEQYF.

The gene calls are TRBV2 and TRBJ2-7; 8 bases agree with TRBD2. V lost 1 base, J lost 6 bases, and 14 bases stayed unmatched. This CDR3 spans 17 amino acids. The V gene's germline CDR1 is SNHLY and CDR2 FYNNEI. The CDR3 nucleotides read TGTGCCAGCAGTGAAGGATCTTATAGCGGGGTGAGTGGCGAGCAGTACTTC. Its protein is CASSEGSYSGVSGEQYF.

This rearrangement joins TRBV6-1 to TRBJ2-7; possibly TRBD1 for D (6 bases). CDR1 and CDR2 from the germline V gene are MNHNS and SASEGT. The CDR3 covers 16 residues. The V end was cut by 3 bases, the J end by 3 bases, with 18 bases between. The CDR3 here is CASSELGTQEYYEQYF. The CDR3 region has the DNA TGTGCCAGCAGTGAGCTAGGGACACAGGAGTACTACGAGCAGTACTTC.

The V and J genes are TRBV7-8 and TRBJ2-5; no clear D gene. V was clipped by 5 bases and J by 4 bases, with 5 bases between them. The V gene's germline CDR1 is SGHVS and CDR2 FQNEAQ. The length of the CDR3 is 11 residues. The CDR3 loop is CASSARETQYF. CDR3 bases: TGTGCCAGCAGCGCAAGAGAGACCCAGTACTTC.

Comments on this clone: The junction does not match germline at one end; this may be a read error. Other DNA variants within this sample encode the same CDR3. The V gene is TRBV7-7, the J gene TRBJ2-7; 8 bases align to TRBD1. The CDR3 runs to 15 residues. Germline V gene sequence: CDR1 SSHAT, CDR2 FNYEAQ (reference sequence). CDR3 protein: CASSPGTGASYEQYF. The CDR3 DNA reads TGTGCTAGCAGCCCCGGGACAGGCGCTTCCTACGAGCAGTACTTC.

The gene calls are TRBV10-1 and TRBJ2-1; 11 positions match TRBD2. The V gene's germline CDR1 is WNHNN and CDR2 SYGVQD (reference sequence). CDR3 size: 15 residues. Trimming at V came to 3 bases and at J to 6 bases, leaving 4 bases not matched to a gene. CDR3 DNA sequence: TGCGCCAGCAGTGACCCCGGGACTAGCGGCAATGAGCAGTTCTTC. Its translation is CASSDPGTSGNEQFF.

As DNA, the CDR3 is TGTGCCAGCAGGCTAGGTCTCACAGATACGCAGTATTTT. Translation gives CASRLGLTDTQYF. The V call is TRBV5-4, the J call TRBJ2-3; no firm D call. The CDR3 has 13 amino acids. The germline CDR1 and CDR2 sequences are SGHNT and YYREEE (reference sequence). V lost 5 bases to trimming and J lost 2 bases, with 9 bases between them. Full variable domain (missing parts from reference TRBV5-4 and TRBJ2-3): ETGVTQSPTHLIKTRGQQVTLRCSSQSGHNTVSWYQQALGQGPQFIFQYYREEENGRGNFPPRFSGLQFPNYSSELNVNALELDDSALYLCASRLGLTDTQYFGPGTRLTVL.

This chain links TRBV11-2 with TRBJ1-1, with 7 bases aligning to TRBD1. The CDR3 is 16 residues long. Trimming took 3 bases from V and 3 from J; bases not matched to a gene: 10. CDR1 is SGHAT and CDR2 is FQNNGV in the germline V gene. The CDR3 region has the DNA TGTGCCAGCAGCTTGTGGAGGGGGCTTGGATACACTGAAGCTTTCTTT. Its translation: CASSLWRGLGYTEAFF.

The chain has TRBV20-1 and TRBJ2-3, with D hard to call. Germline V gene sequence: CDR1 DFQATT, CDR2 SNEGSKA (reference sequence). The germline V and J ends were trimmed by 6 bases and 1 base, with 5 bases remaining between them. This CDR3 region has 11 residues. CDR3 nucleotides: TGCAGTGCCCCGGGCACAGATACGCAGTATTTT. Translation gives CSAPGTDTQYF.

The V call is TRBV5-1, the J call TRBJ2-7; unclear D gene. This CDR3 spans 15 amino acids. V was trimmed by 3 bases and J by 2 bases, leaving 15 bases between them. CDR1 and CDR2 (germline): SGHRS, YFSETQ. This CDR3 is CASSYRPTHAYEQYF. DNA of the CDR3: TGCGCCAGCAGCTACCGACCTACCCACGCCTACGAGCAGTACTTC. The full variable domain, completed using reference TRBV5-1 and TRBJ2-7, is KAGVTQTPRYLIKTRGQQVTLSCSPISGHRSVSWYQQTPGQGLQFLFEYFSETQRNKGNFPGRFSGRQFSNSRSEMNVSTLELGDSALYLCASSYRPTHAYEQYFGPGTRLTVT.

CDR3 in DNA: TGTGCCAGCTCCCTGCGCGAGGTTGGCTACACCTTC. Its protein product is CASSLREVGYTF. The chain has TRBV18 and TRBJ1-2; D call uncertain. Looked up from germline, CDR1 is KGHSH and CDR2 is LQKENI. This CDR3 is 12 amino acids long. The ends were cut back, 6 bases at V and 7 bases at J, with 12 bases in the middle.

V gene TRBV5-8 combines with J gene TRBJ2-7; 7 nucleotides match TRBD1. Germline lookup yields CDR1 SGHTS and CDR2 YDEGEE. J gave up 4 bases and V 3 bases, and 10 bases lay outside the gene matches. The CDR3 sequence is 15 residues long. The CDR3 loop is CASSWRQGIKYEQYF. DNA of the CDR3: TGTGCCAGCAGCTGGAGACAGGGAATAAAATACGAGCAGTACTTC.

A word on this clone: A junction boundary mismatches the germline segment, possibly from a read error. This chain's CDR3 is CASSQGEGSGRYEQYF. The CDR3 DNA is TGTGCCAGCAGTCAAGGAGAGGGTAGCGGAAGATACGAGCAGTACTTC. The chain is built from TRBV4-2 and TRBJ2-7, with D maybe TRBD2 (6 bases). Per the germline V gene, CDR1 is LGHNA and CDR2 is YNFKEQ. This CDR3 comprises 16 residues.

This chain joins TRBV4-1 and TRBJ2-2, with 7 bases identical to TRBD2. V dropped 1 base and J dropped 7; count of bases not matched to a gene: 6. Germline-derived CDR1 and CDR2 are MGHRA and YSYEKL. This CDR3 has 15 amino acids. CDR3 protein: CASSQGYGRFGELFF. For the CDR3, the DNA is TGCGCCAGCAGCCAAGGCTACGGGAGGTTCGGGGAGCTGTTTTTT.

This rearrangement joins TRBV5-1 to TRBJ2-1; the match to TRBD2 covers 12 bases. Germline V gene lookup returns CDR1 SGHRS and CDR2 YFSETQ. The CDR3 loop spans 14 amino acids. The J segment lost 4 bases and the V segment lost 9 bases, leaving 5 bases of the junction unmatched. The CDR3 reads CANGLAGRYNEQFF. In nucleotides, the CDR3 is TGCGCCAACGGACTAGCGGGAAGATACAATGAGCAGTTCTTC.

Only a few counts were recorded for this clone. The J gene is TRBJ2-2, the V gene TRBV2, with no clear D. Trimming removed 1 base from V and 6 bases from J, with 9 bases in between. The length of the CDR3 is 14 residues. The germline V gene has CDR1 SNHLY and CDR2 FYNNEI. The CDR3 here is CASSEGQSPGELFF. The CDR3 DNA sequence: TGTGCCAGCAGTGAAGGACAAAGCCCCGGGGAGCTGTTTTTT.

J is TRBJ2-3 and V is TRBV7-2; tentative D call: TRBD2 (6 bases). The germline V and J ends were trimmed by 7 bases and 1 base, with 18 bases remaining between them. There are 16 residues in the CDR3. The germline CDR1 and CDR2 sequences are SGHTA and FQGNSA. CDR3 coding DNA: TGTGCCAGCACCGTGACTAGTTTAGGCGGCACAGATACGCAGTATTTT. This sequence encodes CASTVTSLGGTDTQYF.